This T cell receptor (beta chain) was sequenced during a study of blood T cell repertoires in COVID-19. About the study: Collection of acute and convalescent COVID-19 samples took place in the United States, Italy and Spain. T cells, B-cell-depleted T cells, or PBMCs provided the cDNA or gDNA that served as material.

This CDR3 spans 13 amino acids. The germline V gene has CDR1 GTSNPN and CDR2 SVGIG (reference sequence). Trimming left V 2 bases short and J 2 bases short, with 10 bases between. Original processing methods: Amplification of reference gene primers provided the estimated nucleated cell counts. The data were produced by immunoSEQ multiplex PCR, yet TCRdb's version contains in-frame clones alone and is incomplete. V, J and clone size are taken as reported in that table, and D and trimming were inferred from the DNA itself. Seen here are 99,000 or so clones, roughly 82% observed once, and the top ten hold under 5.5%.

This clonotype was sampled from a man aged 60-69 years with acute or convalescent COVID-19. Sequencing used peripheral blood. This chain links TRBV30 with TRBJ2-7; D perhaps matches TRBD1 (6 bases). CDR3 sequence: CAWSYRDTYEQYF. Here the CDR3 DNA reads TGTGCCTGGAGTTACCGGGACACCTACGAGCAGTACTTC.